The 12 T cell receptor beta chains below come from one sample, sequenced in a study of tumor and adjacent non-tumor tissue in lung cancer. The template was RNA from unsorted bulk tissue. The library came from three nested PCR rounds adapted from ARM-PCR protocols. Each CDR3 protein is one row after TCRdb ran MiXCR on the multiplex PCR reads. Counted here are roughly 81,000 distinct CDR3 sequences, approximately 68% occurring once; the ten biggest clones make up 10% to 15%. Specimen: lung tumor tissue. These receptors originate from an older woman with non-small cell lung cancer.

The rearrangement joins TRBV19 to TRBJ2-2; no clear D. Deletions cut 8 bases from V and 0 bases from J, with 10 bases between. CDR3 length equals 14 residues. In germline, CDR1 is LNHDA, CDR2 SQIVND (reference sequence). The CDR3 spells CASCYLANTGELFF. DNA for the CDR3: TGTGCCAGTTGTTACCTTGCGAACACCGGGGAGCTGTTTTTT.

CDR3 loop: CAWSLMGVETQYF. As DNA, the CDR3 is TGTGCCTGGAGTTTAATGGGTGTGGAGACCCAGTACTTC. This chain uses TRBV30 with TRBJ2-5; D remains unclear. The CDR3 is 13 residues long. The V end lost 2 bases, the J end lost 5 bases, and 12 bases lay between the germline ends. The germline gives CDR1 GTSNPN, CDR2 SVGIG (reference sequence).

The J gene is TRBJ2-7, the V gene TRBV6-1; tentative D call: TRBD1 (5 bases). The CDR3 is 13 residues long. V shed 10 bases and J shed 1 base, with 14 bases lying between them. Germline assignment: CDR1 MNHNS and CDR2 SASEGT. The CDR3 protein is CAKSWTSSYEQYF. CDR3 sequence (DNA): TGTGCCAAAAGTTGGACATCATCCTACGAGCAGTACTTC.

As concerns this clonotype: Since a much larger clone is just one base distant, this may be a read error. This chain connects TRBV7-8 to TRBJ2-7; tentatively, D is TRBD1 or TRBD2 (5 bases each). Germline V gene lookup returns CDR1 SGHVS and CDR2 FQNEAQ. The CDR3 extends over 15 amino acids. The germline V and J ends were trimmed by 5 bases and 1 base, with 15 bases remaining between them. The CDR3 loop is CASSPTEGQSYEQYF. The CDR3 nucleotides read TGTGCCAGCAGCCCGACAGAGGGTCAGTCCTACGAGCAGTACTTC.

A word on this clonotype: An end of the junction differs from the germline gene, which may be a read error. The chain has TRBV5-4 and TRBJ2-7; weak D call: TRBD2 (6 bases). This CDR3 region has 15 residues. CDR1 SGHNT and CDR2 YYREEE come from the germline V gene (reference sequence). CDR3 in DNA: TGTGCCAGCAGCGGCCGAGAAGCGGGTACCTACGAACAGTACTTC. Protein sequence: CASSGREAGTYEQYF.

In regard to this clonotype: The germline gene is not matched at one end of the junction; a read error may be the cause. This chain joins TRBV6-5 and TRBJ2-7; TRBD2 matches 9 bases. CDR3 size: 17 residues. Germline loops: CDR1 MNHEY, CDR2 SVGAGI. The CDR3 region is CASSYTSGSASLYVQYF. For the CDR3, the DNA is TGTGCCAGCAGCTACACTAGCGGGTCAGCGTCCTTATACGTGCAGTACTTC.

To note about this clonotype: At one end the junction does not follow the germline gene, possibly because of a read error. The chain uses TRBV12-3 or TRBV12-4 and TRBJ1-4, with no clear D. The CDR3 extends over 14 amino acids. The CDR3 sequence: CTSSQAELHEKLFF. DNA of the CDR3: TGTACCAGCAGTCAGGCAGAATTACACGAAAAACTGTTTTTT.

V is TRBV29-1 and J is TRBJ2-3; D perhaps matches TRBD2 (6 bases). CDR1 is SQVTM, CDR2 ANQGSEA, per germline. The CDR3 loop spans 14 amino acids. Trimming shortened V by 4 bases and J by 4 bases, and 15 bases separated the two germline ends. This CDR3 is CSVVAAEVPDTQYF. In DNA form, the CDR3 reads TGCAGCGTTGTAGCGGCAGAGGTCCCAGATACGCAGTATTTT.

This clonotype showed up just a few times. CDR3 nucleotides: TGCAGTGCTAGCCGGGACAGGGGGCATTGGAATGAGCAGTTCTTC. It encodes CSASRDRGHWNEQFF. V is TRBV20-1 and J is TRBJ2-1; TRBD1 agrees at 12 bases. Germline CDR1 reads DFQATT; CDR2 reads SNEGSKA (reference sequence). The V gene end was trimmed by 3 bases and the J gene end by 7 bases; junction bases not matched to a gene: 7. CDR3 size: 15 residues.

This sequence joins TRBV7-9 and TRBJ2-2; D uncertain. The CDR3 totals 14 residues. V was cut by 2 bases and J by 5 bases, with 9 bases left in between. Germline loops: CDR1 SEHNR, CDR2 FQNEAQ (reference sequence). CDR3 DNA sequence: TGTGCCAGCAGCTTATGGTCCCGTACCGGGGAGCTGTTTTTT. The encoded protein is CASSLWSRTGELFF.

The chain carries TRBV7-9 and TRBJ2-5; D unclear. CDR1 and CDR2 (germline): SEHNR, FQNEAQ (reference sequence). This CDR3 is built from 12 residues. This CDR3 is CVSGLCGETQYF. CDR3 DNA sequence: TGTGTCAGTGGCTTATGCGGAGAGACCCAGTACTTC. Based on the CDR3 plus reference TRBV7-9 and TRBJ2-5, the full variable domain is DTGVSQNPRHKITKRGQNVTFRCDPISEHNRLYWYRQTLGQGPEFLTYFQNEAQLEKSRLLSDRFSAERPKGSFSTLEIQRTEQGDSAMYLCVSGLCGETQYFGPGTRLLVL.

As to this clonotype: The junction departs from germline at one end; a sequencing error may be responsible. The chain links TRBV29-1 to TRBJ2-1; D perhaps matches TRBD2 (5 bases). The DNA end is more similar to TRBJ2-7, so the J call may be wrong. The CDR3 contains 13 residues. CDR1 and CDR2 from the germline V gene are SQVTM and ANQGSEA. CDR3 amino acids: CGVKREGRNEQYF. In DNA, the CDR3 is TGTGGCGTTAAGCGAGAGGGCCGGAATGAGCAGTACTTC.